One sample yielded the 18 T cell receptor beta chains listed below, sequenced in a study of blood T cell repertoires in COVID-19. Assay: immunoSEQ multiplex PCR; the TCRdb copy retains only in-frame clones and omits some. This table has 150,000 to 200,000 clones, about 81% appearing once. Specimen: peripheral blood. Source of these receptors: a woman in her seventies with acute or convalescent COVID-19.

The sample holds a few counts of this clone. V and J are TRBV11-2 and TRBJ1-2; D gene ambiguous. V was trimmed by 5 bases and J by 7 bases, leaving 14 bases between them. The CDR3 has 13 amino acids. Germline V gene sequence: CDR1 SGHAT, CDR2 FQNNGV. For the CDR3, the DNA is TGTGCCAGCAGCCCAGTCTCAGCGGGTGGCTACACCTTC. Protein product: CASSPVSAGGYTF.

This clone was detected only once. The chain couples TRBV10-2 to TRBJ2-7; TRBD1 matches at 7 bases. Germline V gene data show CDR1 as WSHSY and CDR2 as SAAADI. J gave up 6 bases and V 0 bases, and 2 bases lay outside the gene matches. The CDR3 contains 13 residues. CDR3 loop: CASSESGQFEQYF. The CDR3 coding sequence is TGCGCCAGCAGTGAGTCGGGACAGTTCGAGCAGTACTTC.

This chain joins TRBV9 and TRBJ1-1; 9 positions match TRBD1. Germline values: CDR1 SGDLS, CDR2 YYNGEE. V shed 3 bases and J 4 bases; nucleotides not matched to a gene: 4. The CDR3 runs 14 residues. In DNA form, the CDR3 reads TGTGCCAGCAGCGGACAGGGGGAGGGCACTGAAGCTTTCTTT. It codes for CASSGQGEGTEAFF.

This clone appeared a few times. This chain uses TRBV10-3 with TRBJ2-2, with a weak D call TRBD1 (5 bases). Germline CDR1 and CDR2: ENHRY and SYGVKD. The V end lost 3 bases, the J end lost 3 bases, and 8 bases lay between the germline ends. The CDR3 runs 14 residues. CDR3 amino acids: CAISEGADTGELFF. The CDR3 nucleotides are TGTGCCATCAGTGAAGGGGCTGACACCGGGGAGCTGTTTTTT.

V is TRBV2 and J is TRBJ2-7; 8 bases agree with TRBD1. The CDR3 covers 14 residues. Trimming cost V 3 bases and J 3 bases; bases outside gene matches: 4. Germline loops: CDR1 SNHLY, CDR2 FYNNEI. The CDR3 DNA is TGTGCCAGCAGTGATGCAGGGGGCGGCTACGAGCAGTACTTC. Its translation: CASSDAGGGYEQYF.

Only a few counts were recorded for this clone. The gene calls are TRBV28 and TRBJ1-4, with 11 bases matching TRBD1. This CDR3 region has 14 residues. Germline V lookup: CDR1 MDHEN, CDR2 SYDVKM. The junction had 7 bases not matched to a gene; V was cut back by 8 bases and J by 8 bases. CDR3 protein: CASGKDRGREKLFF. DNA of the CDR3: TGTGCCAGCGGAAAGGACAGGGGGCGAGAAAAACTGTTTTTT.

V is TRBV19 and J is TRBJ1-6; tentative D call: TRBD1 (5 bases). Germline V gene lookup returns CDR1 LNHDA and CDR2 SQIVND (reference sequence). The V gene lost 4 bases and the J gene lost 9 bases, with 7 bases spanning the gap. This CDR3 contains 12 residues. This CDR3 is CASSTGFSPLHF. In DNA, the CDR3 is TGTGCCAGTAGTACAGGGTTTTCACCCCTCCACTTT.

CDR3 coding DNA: TGTGCCAGCAGTGAAGTCACAGGCTCTGGAAACACCATATATTTT. Translating gives CASSEVTGSGNTIYF. V and J are TRBV6-1 and TRBJ1-3, with TRBD1 as a possible D gene (5 bases). V was clipped by 1 base and J by 0 bases, with 7 bases between them. CDR1 and CDR2 (germline): MNHNS, SASEGT. The CDR3 is 15 residues long.

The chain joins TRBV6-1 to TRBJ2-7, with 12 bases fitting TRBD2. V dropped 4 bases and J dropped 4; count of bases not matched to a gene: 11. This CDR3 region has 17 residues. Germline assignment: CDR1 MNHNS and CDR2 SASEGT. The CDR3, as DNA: TGTGCCAGCAGTGGACTAGCGGGAGCCCCGGCCAGGTACGAGCAGTACTTC. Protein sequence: CASSGLAGAPARYEQYF.

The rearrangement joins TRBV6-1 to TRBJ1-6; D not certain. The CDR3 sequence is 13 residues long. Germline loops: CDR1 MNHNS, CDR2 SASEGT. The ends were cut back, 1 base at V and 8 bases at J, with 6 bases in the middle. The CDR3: CASSEGQDSPLHF. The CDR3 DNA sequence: TGTGCCAGCAGTGAAGGGCAGGATTCACCCCTCCACTTT.

In DNA, the CDR3 is TGTGCCAGCAGTGAATTGGAGGGATCCAGCTATGGCTACACCTTC. Translating it yields CASSELEGSSYGYTF. The chain carries TRBV25-1 and TRBJ1-2; D is ambiguous. Germline CDR1 and CDR2: MGHDK and SYGVNS. The germline V and J ends were trimmed by 1 base and 4 bases, with 13 bases remaining between them. CDR3 length equals 15 residues.

The CDR3, as DNA: TGTGCCAGCAGCTGGGACAGTAACTATGGCTACACCTTC. Translated: CASSWDSNYGYTF. The chain couples TRBV14 to TRBJ1-2; 7 nucleotides match TRBD1. CDR1 is SGHDN, CDR2 FVKESK, per germline. This CDR3 is 13 amino acids long. The ends lost 5 bases at V and 1 base at J; junction bases unmatched: 1. The complete variable domain, with remaining parts taken from reference TRBV14 and TRBJ1-2, reads EAGVTQFPSHSVIEKGQTVTLRCDPISGHDNLYWYRRVMGKEIKFLLHFVKESKQDESGMPNNRFLAERTGGTYSTLKVQPAELEDSGVYFCASSWDSNYGYTFGSGTRLTVV.

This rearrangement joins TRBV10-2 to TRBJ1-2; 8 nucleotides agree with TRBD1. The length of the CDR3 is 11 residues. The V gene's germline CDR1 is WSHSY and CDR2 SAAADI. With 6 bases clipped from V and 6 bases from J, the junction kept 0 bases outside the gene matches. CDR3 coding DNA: TGCGCCAGCAGACAGGGGGATGGCTACACCTTC. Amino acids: CASRQGDGYTF.

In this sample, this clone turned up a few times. The CDR3 is CASSYLGTGNEQFF. In nucleotides, the CDR3 is TGTGCCAGCAGTTATCTCGGGACAGGGAATGAGCAGTTCTTC. The chain couples TRBV6-2 or TRBV6-3 to TRBJ2-1; TRBD1 agrees at 9 bases. The CDR3 contains 14 residues. The ends lost 3 bases at V and 7 bases at J; junction bases unmatched: 4. Germline V gene sequence: CDR1 MNHEY, CDR2 SVGEGT.

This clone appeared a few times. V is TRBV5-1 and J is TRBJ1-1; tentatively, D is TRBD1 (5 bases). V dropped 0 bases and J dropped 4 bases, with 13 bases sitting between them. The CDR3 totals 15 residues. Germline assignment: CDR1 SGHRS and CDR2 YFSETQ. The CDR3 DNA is TGCGCCAGCAGCTTGGCGGGGGGGTTTGCCACTGAAGCTTTCTTT. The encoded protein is CASSLAGGFATEAFF.

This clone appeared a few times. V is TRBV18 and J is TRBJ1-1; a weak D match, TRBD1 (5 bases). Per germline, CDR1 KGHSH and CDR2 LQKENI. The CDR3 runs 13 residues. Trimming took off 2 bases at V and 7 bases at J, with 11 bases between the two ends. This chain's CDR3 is CASSPGAGSEAFF. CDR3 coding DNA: TGTGCCAGCTCACCAGGGGCGGGGAGTGAAGCTTTCTTT.

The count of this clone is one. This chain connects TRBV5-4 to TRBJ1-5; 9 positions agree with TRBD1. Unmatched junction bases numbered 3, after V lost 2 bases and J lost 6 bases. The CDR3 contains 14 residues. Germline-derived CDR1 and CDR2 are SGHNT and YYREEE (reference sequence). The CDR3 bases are TGTGCCAGCAGCTTACAGGGGGCACTTCAGCCCCAGCATTTT. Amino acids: CASSLQGALQPQHF.

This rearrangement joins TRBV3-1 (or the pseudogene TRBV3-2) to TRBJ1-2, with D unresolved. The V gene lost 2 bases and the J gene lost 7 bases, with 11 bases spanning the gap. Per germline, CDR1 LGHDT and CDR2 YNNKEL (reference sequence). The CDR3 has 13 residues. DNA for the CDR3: TGTGCCAGCAGCCAATGGACGGAGGGTGGCTACACCTTC. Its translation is CASSQWTEGGYTF.